Here is one T cell receptor (beta chain) with its context. Its antigen is unknown. At one end the junction does not follow the germline gene, possibly because of a read error. The sample belongs to a study of early T cells in non-severe SARS-CoV-2 infection. Study information: Bulk RNA taken from unsorted whole blood was sequenced, leaving chains unpaired. Study-wide results and caveats: VDJdb matching skewed toward anti-spike CD8 responses, missing private and CD4 specificities.

Each cDNA molecule carried a unique molecular identifier. Each CDR3 protein gets one entry after TCRdb re-called the 5' RACE reads with MiXCR. The repertoire includes 25,000 to 30,000 distinct CDR3 sequences, about 5% of them detected once, and more than 0.7% sits in the top ten. The clonotype originates from an adult who was a healthcare worker with PCR-confirmed SARS-CoV-2 infection or an uninfected control (not recorded which). Sequenced material: whole blood.

The chain's CDR3 is CRASQNRGHVEKLFF. CDR3 DNA sequence: TGCAGAGCTAGCCAGAACAGGGGGCACGTGGAAAAACTGTTTTTT. The rearrangement links TRBV20-1 to TRBJ1-4, with 9 bases identical to TRBD1. From germline, CDR1 is DFQATT and CDR2 SNEGSKA (reference sequence). CDR3 length: 15 residues.